This is a list of T cell receptor beta chains from one sample in a study of blood T cell repertoires in COVID-19. Only in-frame clones appear in the TCRdb table, and some are missing; sequencing was by immunoSEQ multiplex PCR. The sample lists roughly 150,000 clones, roughly 80% occurring once. Sequencing used PBMCs or T cells enriched from blood (not recorded which). Receptors originate from a woman aged 40 to 50 who had recovered from COVID-19. The CDR3 runs from the conserved cysteine through the conserved F or W. A D gene is named only where the DNA matches it firmly. Where a row states a size, it is once, few, many or the class of an expanded clone; other rows omit it.

V gene: TRBV15
D gene: -
clone size: -
J gene: TRBJ2-7
CDR3 protein: CATSERRGNYEQYF
CDR3 DNA: TGTGCCACCAGCGAACGCAGGGGCAACTACGAGCAGTACTTC

V gene: TRBV6-4
D gene: -
clone size: once
J gene: TRBJ1-1
CDR3 protein: CAPRVAFRERVTEAFF
CDR3 DNA: TGTGCCCCCAGGGTGGCATTTAGGGAACGAGTCACTGAAGCTTTCTTT

V gene: TRBV7-8
D gene: -
clone size: -
J gene: TRBJ2-3
CDR3 protein: CASTPLGGPVTDTQYF
CDR3 DNA: TGTGCCAGCACCCCTCTGGGGGGGCCGGTCACAGATACGCAGTATTTT

V gene: TRBV4-1
D gene: TRBD1
clone size: -
J gene: TRBJ1-5
CDR3 protein: CASSPGTGRINQPQHF
CDR3 DNA: TGCGCCAGCAGCCCAGGGACAGGGAGGATTAATCAGCCCCAGCATTTT

V gene: TRBV3-1/TRBV3-2
D gene: TRBD2
clone size: -
J gene: TRBJ2-1
CDR3 protein: CASTPLAGRNEQFF
CDR3 DNA: TGTGCCAGCACCCCACTAGCGGGGCGGAATGAGCAGTTCTTC

V gene: TRBV5-4
D gene: TRBD1
clone size: -
J gene: TRBJ1-4
CDR3 protein: CASSLGTALNEKLFF
CDR3 DNA: TGTGCCAGCAGCCTAGGGACAGCTTTGAATGAAAAACTGTTTTTT

V gene: TRBV5-1
D gene: -
clone size: -
J gene: TRBJ1-1
CDR3 protein: CASKEGKNMNTEAFF
CDR3 DNA: TGCGCCAGCAAGGAGGGGAAGAATATGAACACTGAAGCTTTCTTT

V gene: TRBV5-1
D gene: -
clone size: -
J gene: TRBJ1-1
CDR3 protein: CASSLGAGAEAFF
CDR3 DNA: TGCGCCAGCAGCTTGGGGGCGGGGGCTGAAGCTTTCTTT

V gene: TRBV5-6
D gene: TRBD1
clone size: -
J gene: TRBJ1-3
CDR3 protein: CASSLVGQPSSGNTIYF
CDR3 DNA: TGTGCCAGCAGCTTGGTGGGACAGCCATCCTCTGGAAACACCATATATTTT

V gene: TRBV5-4
D gene: -
clone size: -
J gene: TRBJ2-5
CDR3 protein: CASSPRGRPNGTQYF
CDR3 DNA: TGTGCCAGCAGCCCTAGAGGGCGTCCCAACGGGACCCAGTACTTC

V gene: TRBV5-5
D gene: TRBD1
clone size: few
J gene: TRBJ1-2
CDR3 protein: CASTSMGQENYGYTF
CDR3 DNA: TGTGCCAGCACCTCTATGGGACAGGAGAACTATGGCTACACCTTC

V gene: TRBV5-1
D gene: TRBD2
clone size: -
J gene: TRBJ2-2
CDR3 protein: CASTPGLGGLRELFF
CDR3 DNA: TGCGCCAGCACACCGGGACTAGGGGGTTTGAGGGAGCTGTTTTTT

V gene: TRBV10-3
D gene: -
clone size: once
J gene: TRBJ2-7
CDR3 protein: CAISGSGYEQYF
CDR3 DNA: TGTGCCATCAGTGGATCAGGCTACGAGCAGTACTTC

V gene: TRBV9
D gene: -
clone size: -
J gene: TRBJ2-3
CDR3 protein: CASSPGGLYRDTQYF
CDR3 DNA: TGTGCCAGCAGCCCAGGGGGACTCTACAGAGATACGCAGTATTTT

V gene: TRBV4-1
D gene: TRBD1
clone size: few
J gene: TRBJ1-2
CDR3 protein: CASSQPGQYGYTF
CDR3 DNA: TGCGCCAGCAGCCAACCGGGACAGTATGGCTACACCTTC

V gene: TRBV6-5
D gene: -
clone size: -
J gene: TRBJ2-1
CDR3 protein: CASSYVIGANEQFF
CDR3 DNA: TGTGCCAGCAGTTACGTTATAGGAGCGAATGAGCAGTTCTTC

V gene: TRBV27
D gene: -
clone size: -
J gene: TRBJ2-5
CDR3 protein: CASSPLVGGQETQYF
CDR3 DNA: TGTGCCAGCAGTCCGCTTGTGGGAGGACAAGAGACCCAGTACTTC

V gene: TRBV5-6
D gene: TRBD1
clone size: -
J gene: TRBJ2-3
CDR3 protein: CASSLAGAGGWGTDTQYF
CDR3 DNA: TGTGCCAGCAGCTTGGCCGGGGCAGGGGGTTGGGGCACAGATACGCAGTATTTT

V gene: TRBV20-1
D gene: -
clone size: -
J gene: TRBJ1-2
CDR3 protein: CSAPTDYGYTF
CDR3 DNA: TGCAGTGCACCGACAGACTATGGCTACACCTTC

V gene: TRBV19
D gene: -
clone size: -
J gene: TRBJ1-5
CDR3 protein: CASSGGYGNQPQHF
CDR3 DNA: TGTGCCAGTAGCGGGGGTTATGGCAATCAGCCCCAGCATTTT

V gene: TRBV5-6
D gene: -
clone size: -
J gene: TRBJ1-2
CDR3 protein: CASSLYEGLTGGYTF
CDR3 DNA: TGTGCCAGCAGCTTGTATGAAGGACTAACTGGGGGCTACACCTTC

V gene: TRBV27
D gene: TRBD1
clone size: -
J gene: TRBJ1-1
CDR3 protein: CASQQGANTEAFF
CDR3 DNA: TGTGCCAGCCAACAGGGGGCGAACACTGAAGCTTTCTTT

V gene: TRBV18
D gene: TRBD1
clone size: -
J gene: TRBJ2-1
CDR3 protein: CASSQRTGTGDNEQFF
CDR3 DNA: TGTGCCAGCTCTCAGAGAACCGGGACAGGGGACAATGAGCAGTTCTTC

V gene: TRBV11-2
D gene: TRBD1
clone size: once
J gene: TRBJ2-5
CDR3 protein: CASSISGTGGWETQYF
CDR3 DNA: TGTGCCAGCAGCATTTCCGGGACAGGGGGCTGGGAGACCCAGTACTTC

V gene: TRBV5-6
D gene: TRBD2
clone size: -
J gene: TRBJ2-1
CDR3 protein: CASSRSGRAINEQFF
CDR3 DNA: TGTGCCAGCAGCCGGAGCGGGAGGGCCATCAATGAGCAGTTCTTC

V gene: TRBV12-3/TRBV12-4
D gene: -
clone size: -
J gene: TRBJ1-4
CDR3 protein: CASSLARNEKLFF
CDR3 DNA: TGTGCCAGCAGTTTGGCCCGTAATGAAAAACTGTTTTTT

V gene: TRBV5-4
D gene: -
clone size: -
J gene: TRBJ2-2
CDR3 protein: CASSFRLGGELFF
CDR3 DNA: TGTGCCAGCAGCTTTAGGCTAGGCGGGGAGCTGTTTTTT

V gene: TRBV30
D gene: -
clone size: -
J gene: TRBJ2-1
CDR3 protein: CAWRASRKGNEQFF
CDR3 DNA: TGTGCCTGGAGGGCTAGCCGCAAGGGTAATGAGCAGTTCTTC

V gene: TRBV15
D gene: -
clone size: -
J gene: TRBJ1-5
CDR3 protein: CATSRDSAGYSNQPQHF
CDR3 DNA: TGTGCCACCAGCAGAGATTCAGCAGGGTATAGCAATCAGCCCCAGCATTTT

V gene: TRBV7-3
D gene: -
clone size: -
J gene: TRBJ2-1
CDR3 protein: CASSSSGRSYNEQFF
CDR3 DNA: TGTGCCAGCAGCTCGTCAGGAAGGTCCTACAATGAGCAGTTCTTC

V gene: TRBV4-1
D gene: -
clone size: -
J gene: TRBJ2-5
CDR3 protein: CASSQVSDGAQYF
CDR3 DNA: TGCGCCAGCAGCCAAGTGTCCGACGGGGCCCAGTACTTC

V gene: TRBV5-1
D gene: TRBD2
clone size: -
J gene: TRBJ2-3
CDR3 protein: CASSLGLAEGTDTQYF
CDR3 DNA: TGCGCCAGCAGCTTGGGACTAGCGGAGGGCACAGATACGCAGTATTTT

V gene: TRBV9
D gene: -
clone size: -
J gene: TRBJ1-5
CDR3 protein: CASSKGVGALNQPQHF
CDR3 DNA: TGTGCCAGCTCAAAAGGTGTAGGGGCGTTGAATCAGCCCCAGCATTTT

V gene: TRBV3-1/TRBV3-2
D gene: TRBD2
clone size: -
J gene: TRBJ2-3
CDR3 protein: CASSQVGGRGTDTQYF
CDR3 DNA: TGTGCCAGCAGCCAAGTTGGCGGGAGGGGCACAGATACGCAGTATTTT

V gene: TRBV2
D gene: -
clone size: few
J gene: TRBJ2-3
CDR3 protein: CASDPGVDTQYF
CDR3 DNA: TGTGCCAGCGATCCCGGGGTAGATACGCAGTATTTT

V gene: TRBV5-1
D gene: -
clone size: -
J gene: TRBJ1-4
CDR3 protein: CASSLEGGPRGEKLFF
CDR3 DNA: TGCGCCAGCAGCTTGGAAGGAGGGCCCCGGGGTGAAAAACTGTTTTTT

V gene: TRBV11-2
D gene: -
clone size: -
J gene: TRBJ1-6
CDR3 protein: CASSLSNSPLHF
CDR3 DNA: TGTGCCAGCAGCCTCTCTAATTCACCCCTCCACTTT

V gene: TRBV27
D gene: -
clone size: -
J gene: TRBJ2-7
CDR3 protein: CASSPPGVHEQYF
CDR3 DNA: TGTGCCAGCAGTCCCCCGGGGGTACACGAGCAGTACTTC

V gene: TRBV28
D gene: -
clone size: few
J gene: TRBJ1-5
CDR3 protein: CAIGRAGSQPQHF
CDR3 DNA: TGTGCCATCGGGAGGGCAGGGAGTCAGCCCCAGCATTTT

V gene: TRBV7-8
D gene: -
clone size: once
J gene: TRBJ1-4
CDR3 protein: CASSPTTNEKLFF
CDR3 DNA: TGTGCCAGCAGCCCCACAACTAATGAAAAACTGTTTTTT

V gene: TRBV7-9
D gene: -
clone size: -
J gene: TRBJ1-2
CDR3 protein: CASSSLRLNYGYTF
CDR3 DNA: TGTGCCAGCAGCTCCCTCAGGCTTAACTATGGCTACACCTTC